This T cell receptor beta chain stems from a study of shared clonotypes between healthy human individuals. This clone came up once. The antigen is undetermined. Here immunoSEQ multiplex PCR was the method, and the copy in TCRdb shows in-frame clones only, minus some. The data contain about 600,000 clones, almost 97% of them singletons. CDR1 and CDR2 from the germline V gene are SGHTA and FQGTGA. The CDR3 runs 17 residues. General observations from the study: A handful of donors shared around 5.1% of their naive CD4 clonotypes. Sampling was confined to blood; repertoires within tissues likely differ.

This chain connects TRBV7-3 to TRBJ2-5; TRBD1 is a possible D gene (5 bases). The J call may be incorrect, as the DNA end agrees better with TRBJ2-7. Source material: naive CD4+ T cells sorted from blood. Subset: CD45RA+ positively selected. The sequence derives from a woman aged 30 to 39 in good health. CDR3 nucleotide sequence: TGTGCCAGCAGCCCGAATGTCCCGACAGCTTTCTCCTACGAGCAGTACTTC. Residues: CASSPNVPTAFSYEQYF.